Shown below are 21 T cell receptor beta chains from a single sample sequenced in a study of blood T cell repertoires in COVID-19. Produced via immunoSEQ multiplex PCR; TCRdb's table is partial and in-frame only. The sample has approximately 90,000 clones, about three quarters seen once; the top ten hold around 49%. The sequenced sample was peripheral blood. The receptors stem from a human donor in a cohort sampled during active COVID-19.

DNA for the CDR3: TGCAGTGCTAGTAGGCGGGGGGCCCAAGATACGCAGTATTTT. It is translated as CSASRRGAQDTQYF. The chain employs TRBV20-1 and TRBJ2-3, with 8 positions matching TRBD2. Per the germline V gene, CDR1 is DFQATT and CDR2 is SNEGSKA (reference sequence). This CDR3 region has 14 residues. V was pared by 3 bases and J by 5 bases, with 7 bases of the junction left unmatched.

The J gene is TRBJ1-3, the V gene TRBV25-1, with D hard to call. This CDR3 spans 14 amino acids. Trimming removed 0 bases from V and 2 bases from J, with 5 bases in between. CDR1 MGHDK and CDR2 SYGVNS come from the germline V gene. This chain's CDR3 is CASSEYLTGNTIYF. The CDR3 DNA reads TGTGCCAGCAGTGAATACCTTACTGGAAACACCATATATTTT.

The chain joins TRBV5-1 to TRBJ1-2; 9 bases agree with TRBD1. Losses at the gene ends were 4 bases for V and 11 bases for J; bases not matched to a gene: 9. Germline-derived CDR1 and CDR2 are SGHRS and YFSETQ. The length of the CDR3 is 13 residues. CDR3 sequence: CASSLGQGSRYTF. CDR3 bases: TGCGCCAGCAGCCTGGGACAGGGAAGTAGGTACACCTTC. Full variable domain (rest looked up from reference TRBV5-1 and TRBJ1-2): KAGVTQTPRYLIKTRGQQVTLSCSPISGHRSVSWYQQTPGQGLQFLFEYFSETQRNKGNFPGRFSGRQFSNSRSEMNVSTLELGDSALYLCASSLGQGSRYTFGSGTRLTVV.

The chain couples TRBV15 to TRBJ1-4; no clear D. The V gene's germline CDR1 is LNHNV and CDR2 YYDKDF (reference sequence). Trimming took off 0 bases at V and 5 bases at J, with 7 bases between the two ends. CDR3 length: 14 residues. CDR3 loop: CATSRDGVNEKLFF. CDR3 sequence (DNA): TGTGCCACCAGCAGAGACGGGGTGAATGAAAAACTGTTTTTT.

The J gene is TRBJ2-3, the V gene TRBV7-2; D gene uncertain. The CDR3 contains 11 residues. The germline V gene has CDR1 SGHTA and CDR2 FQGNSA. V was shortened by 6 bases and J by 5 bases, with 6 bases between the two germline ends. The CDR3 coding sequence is TGTGCCAGCAGTTACAAAGATACGCAGTATTTT. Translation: CASSYKDTQYF.

CDR3 DNA sequence: TGTGCCAGCAGTCCTCAGGGGGCCCCGAGGGAGCCCCAGCATTTT. Protein product: CASSPQGAPREPQHF. The rearrangement uses TRBV28 and TRBJ1-5; 8 bases line up with TRBD1. CDR3 length: 15 residues. With 5 bases clipped from V and 8 bases from J, the junction kept 11 bases outside the gene matches. Germline V gene data show CDR1 as MDHEN and CDR2 as SYDVKM.

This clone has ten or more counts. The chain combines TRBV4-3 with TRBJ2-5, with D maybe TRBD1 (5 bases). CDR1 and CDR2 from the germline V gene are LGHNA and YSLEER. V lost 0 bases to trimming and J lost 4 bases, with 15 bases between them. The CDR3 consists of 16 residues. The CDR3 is CASSQDWGSQGETQYF. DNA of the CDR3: TGCGCCAGCAGCCAAGATTGGGGCAGCCAGGGAGAGACCCAGTACTTC.

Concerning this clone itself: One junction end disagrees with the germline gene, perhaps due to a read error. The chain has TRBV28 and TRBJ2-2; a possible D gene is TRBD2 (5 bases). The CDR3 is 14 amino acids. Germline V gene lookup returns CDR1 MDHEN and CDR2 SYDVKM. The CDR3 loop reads CASSLAGNPGELFF. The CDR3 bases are TGTGCCAGCAGTTTAGCCGGGAACCCCGGGGAGCTGTTTTTT.

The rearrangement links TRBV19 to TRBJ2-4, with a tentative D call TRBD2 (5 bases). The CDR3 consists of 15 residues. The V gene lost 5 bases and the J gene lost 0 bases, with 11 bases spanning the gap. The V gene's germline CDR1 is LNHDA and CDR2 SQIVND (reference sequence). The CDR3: CASSSLDLAKNIQYF. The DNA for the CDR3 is TGTGCCAGTAGTTCCTTGGACTTAGCCAAAAACATTCAGTACTTC.

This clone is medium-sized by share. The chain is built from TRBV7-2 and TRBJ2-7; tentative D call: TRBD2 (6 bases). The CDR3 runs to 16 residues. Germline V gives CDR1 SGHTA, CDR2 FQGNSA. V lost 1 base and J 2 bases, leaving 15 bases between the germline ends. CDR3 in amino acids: CASSLGSSARAYEQYF. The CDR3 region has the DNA TGTGCCAGCAGCTTAGGGTCTAGCGCTAGAGCCTACGAGCAGTACTTC.

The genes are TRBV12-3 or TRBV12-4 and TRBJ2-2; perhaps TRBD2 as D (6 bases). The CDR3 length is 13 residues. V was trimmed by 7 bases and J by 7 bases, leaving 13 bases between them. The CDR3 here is CASTREEGGELFF. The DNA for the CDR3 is TGTGCCAGCACCCGCGAGGAGGGCGGGGAGCTGTTTTTT.

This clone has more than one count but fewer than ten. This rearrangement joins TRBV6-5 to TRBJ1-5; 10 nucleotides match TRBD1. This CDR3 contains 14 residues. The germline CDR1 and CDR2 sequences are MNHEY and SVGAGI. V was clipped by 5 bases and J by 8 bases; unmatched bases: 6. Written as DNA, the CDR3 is TGTGCCAGCAGTCCTGGACAGGGGGTAAAGCCCCAGCATTTT. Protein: CASSPGQGVKPQHF.

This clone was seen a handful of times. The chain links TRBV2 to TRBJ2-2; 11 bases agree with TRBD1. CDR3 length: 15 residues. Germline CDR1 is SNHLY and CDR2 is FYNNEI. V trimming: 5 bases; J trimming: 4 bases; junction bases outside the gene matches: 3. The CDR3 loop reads CASSRDRGVTGELFF. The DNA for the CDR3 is TGTGCCAGCAGTCGGGACAGGGGGGTCACCGGGGAGCTGTTTTTT.

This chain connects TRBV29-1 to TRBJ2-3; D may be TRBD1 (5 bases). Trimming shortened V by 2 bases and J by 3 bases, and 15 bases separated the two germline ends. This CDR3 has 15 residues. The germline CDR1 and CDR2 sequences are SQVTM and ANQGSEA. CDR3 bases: TGCAGCGTTGAAAGGCAGGGTGGGGAAACAGATACGCAGTATTTT. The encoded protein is CSVERQGGETDTQYF.

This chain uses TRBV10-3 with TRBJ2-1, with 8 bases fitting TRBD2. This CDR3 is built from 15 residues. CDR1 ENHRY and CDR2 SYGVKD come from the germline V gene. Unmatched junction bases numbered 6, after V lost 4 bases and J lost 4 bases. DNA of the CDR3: TGTGCCATCAGTGCCGCCAGCGGGGGATACAATGAGCAGTTCTTC. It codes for CAISAASGGYNEQFF.

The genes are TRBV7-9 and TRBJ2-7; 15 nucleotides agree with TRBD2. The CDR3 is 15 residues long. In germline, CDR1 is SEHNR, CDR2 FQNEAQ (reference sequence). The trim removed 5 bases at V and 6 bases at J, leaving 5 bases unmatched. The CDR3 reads CASSNPGLAGGEQYF. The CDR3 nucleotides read TGTGCCAGCAGCAACCCGGGACTAGCGGGAGGCGAGCAGTACTTC. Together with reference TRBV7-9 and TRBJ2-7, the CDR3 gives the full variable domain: DTGVSQNPRHKITKRGQNVTFRCDPISEHNRLYWYRQTLGQGPEFLTYFQNEAQLEKSRLLSDRFSAERPKGSFSTLEIQRTEQGDSAMYLCASSNPGLAGGEQYFGPGTRLTVT.

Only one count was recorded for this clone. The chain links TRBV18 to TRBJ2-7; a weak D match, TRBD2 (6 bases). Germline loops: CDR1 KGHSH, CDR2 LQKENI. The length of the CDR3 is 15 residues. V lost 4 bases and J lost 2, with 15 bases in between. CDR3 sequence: CASSLYPGLTYEQYF. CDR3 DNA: TGTGCCAGCTCACTTTACCCGGGACTCACCTACGAGCAGTACTTC.

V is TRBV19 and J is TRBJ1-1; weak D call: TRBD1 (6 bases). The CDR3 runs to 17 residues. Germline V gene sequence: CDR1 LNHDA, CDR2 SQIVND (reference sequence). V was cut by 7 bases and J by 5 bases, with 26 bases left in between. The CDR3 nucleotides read TGTGCCAGTACCGGGGGGGCGGCGGGGACTATTAGGACTGAAGCTTTCTTT. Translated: CASTGGAAGTIRTEAFF.

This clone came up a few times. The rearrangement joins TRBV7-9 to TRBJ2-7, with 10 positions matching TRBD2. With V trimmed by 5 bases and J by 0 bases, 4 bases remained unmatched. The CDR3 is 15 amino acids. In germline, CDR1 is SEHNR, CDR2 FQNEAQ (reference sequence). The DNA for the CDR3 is TGTGCCAGCAGCCCTGGACTAGCGGTCTCCTACGAGCAGTACTTC. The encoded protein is CASSPGLAVSYEQYF.

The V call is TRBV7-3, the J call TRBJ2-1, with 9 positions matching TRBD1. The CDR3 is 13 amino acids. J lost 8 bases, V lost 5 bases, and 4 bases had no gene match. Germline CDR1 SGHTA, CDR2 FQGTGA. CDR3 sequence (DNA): TGTGCCAGCAGCCGACAGGGGGAGGATGAGCAGTTCTTC. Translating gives CASSRQGEDEQFF.

CDR3 sequence (DNA): TGTGCCAGCAGCTTAGGAGGAGGGGTGCGCACAGATACGCAGTATTTT. Translation: CASSLGGGVRTDTQYF. The chain combines TRBV11-1 with TRBJ2-3, with a weak D call TRBD2 (6 bases). Trimming stripped 1 base from V and 1 base from J, with 12 bases between. CDR3 length: 16 amino acids. Germline lookup yields CDR1 SGHAT and CDR2 FQDESV (reference sequence).